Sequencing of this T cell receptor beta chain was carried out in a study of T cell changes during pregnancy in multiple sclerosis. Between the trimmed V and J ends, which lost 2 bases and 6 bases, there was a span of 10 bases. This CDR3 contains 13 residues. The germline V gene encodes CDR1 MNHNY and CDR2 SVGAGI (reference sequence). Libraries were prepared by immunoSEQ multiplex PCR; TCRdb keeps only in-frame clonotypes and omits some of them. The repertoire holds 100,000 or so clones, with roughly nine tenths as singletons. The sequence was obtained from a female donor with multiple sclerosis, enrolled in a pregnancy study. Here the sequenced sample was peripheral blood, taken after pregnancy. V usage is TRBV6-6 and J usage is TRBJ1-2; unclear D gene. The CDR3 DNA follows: TGTGCCAGCAGTTACGGGAGCGCGGATGGCTACACCTTC. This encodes CASSYGSADGYTF.